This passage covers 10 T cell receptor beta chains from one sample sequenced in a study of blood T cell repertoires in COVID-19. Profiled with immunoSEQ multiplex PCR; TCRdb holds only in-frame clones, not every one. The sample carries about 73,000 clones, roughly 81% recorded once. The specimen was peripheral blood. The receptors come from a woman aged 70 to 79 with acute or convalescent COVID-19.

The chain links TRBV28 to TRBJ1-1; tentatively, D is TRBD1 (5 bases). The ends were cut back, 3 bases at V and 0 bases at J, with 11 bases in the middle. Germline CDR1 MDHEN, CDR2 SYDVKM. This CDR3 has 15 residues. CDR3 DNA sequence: TGTGCCAGCAGTTTCGGCAGGGCCTTGAACACTGAAGCTTTCTTT. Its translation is CASSFGRALNTEAFF.

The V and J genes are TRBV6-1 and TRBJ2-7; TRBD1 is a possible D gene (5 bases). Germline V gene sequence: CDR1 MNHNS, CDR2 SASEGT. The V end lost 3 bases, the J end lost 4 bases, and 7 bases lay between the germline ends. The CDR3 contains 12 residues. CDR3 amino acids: CASSEQGYEQYF. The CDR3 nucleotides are TGTGCCAGCAGTGAGCAGGGTTACGAGCAGTACTTC.

CDR3 loop: CSVVGTKKGNTEAFF. As DNA, the CDR3 is TGCAGCGTTGTCGGGACAAAGAAGGGGAACACTGAAGCTTTCTTT. This chain joins TRBV29-1 and TRBJ1-1, with a tentative D call TRBD1 (6 bases). Germline loops: CDR1 SQVTM, CDR2 ANQGSEA. The CDR3 length is 15 residues. The V gene lost 4 bases and the J gene lost 1 base, with 16 bases spanning the gap.

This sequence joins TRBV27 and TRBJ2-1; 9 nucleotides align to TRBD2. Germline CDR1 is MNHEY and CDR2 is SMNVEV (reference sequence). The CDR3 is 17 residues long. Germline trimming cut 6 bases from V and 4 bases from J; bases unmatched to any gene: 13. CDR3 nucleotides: TGTGCCAGCAGGATCGTGGGCGGGAGGGTTGTTTACAATGAGCAGTTCTTC. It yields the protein CASRIVGGRVVYNEQFF.

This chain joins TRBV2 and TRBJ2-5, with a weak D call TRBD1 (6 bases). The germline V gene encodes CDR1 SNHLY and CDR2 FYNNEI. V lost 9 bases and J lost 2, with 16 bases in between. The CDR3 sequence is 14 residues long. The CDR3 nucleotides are TGTGCCAGTTACGCCAGACAGGAACAAGAGACCCAGTACTTC. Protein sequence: CASYARQEQETQYF.

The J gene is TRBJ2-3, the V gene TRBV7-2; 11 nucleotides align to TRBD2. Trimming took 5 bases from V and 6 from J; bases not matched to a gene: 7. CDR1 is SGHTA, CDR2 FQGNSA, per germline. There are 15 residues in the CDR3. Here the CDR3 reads CASSGVAGGPDTQYF. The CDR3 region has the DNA TGTGCCAGCAGCGGGGTAGCGGGAGGGCCGGATACGCAGTATTTT.

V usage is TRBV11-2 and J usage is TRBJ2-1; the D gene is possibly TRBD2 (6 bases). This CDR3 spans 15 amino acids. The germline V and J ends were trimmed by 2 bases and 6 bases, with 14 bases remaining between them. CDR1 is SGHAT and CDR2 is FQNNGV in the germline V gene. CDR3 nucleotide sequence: TGTGCCAGCAGCTTATCAACCCAGGGAGGCAATGAGCAGTTCTTC. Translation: CASSLSTQGGNEQFF.

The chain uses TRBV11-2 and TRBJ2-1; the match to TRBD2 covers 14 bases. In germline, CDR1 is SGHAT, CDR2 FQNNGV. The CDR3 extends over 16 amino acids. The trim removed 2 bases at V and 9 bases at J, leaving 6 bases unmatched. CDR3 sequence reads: CASSLRLAGGISEQFF. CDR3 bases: TGTGCCAGCAGCTTAAGACTAGCGGGAGGGATCAGTGAGCAGTTCTTC. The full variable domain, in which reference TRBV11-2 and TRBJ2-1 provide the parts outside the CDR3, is EAGVAQSPRYKIIEKRQSVAFWCNPISGHATLYWYQQILGQGPKLLIQFQNNGVVDDSQLPKDRFSAERLKGVDSTLKIQPAKLEDSAVYLCASSLRLAGGISEQFFGPGTRLTVL.

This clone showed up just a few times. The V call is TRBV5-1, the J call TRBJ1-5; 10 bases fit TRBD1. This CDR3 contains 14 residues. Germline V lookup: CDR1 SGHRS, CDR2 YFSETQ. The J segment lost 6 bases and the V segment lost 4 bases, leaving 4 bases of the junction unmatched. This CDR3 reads CASSTGQGGQPQHF. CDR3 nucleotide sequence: TGCGCCAGCAGCACCGGACAGGGGGGTCAGCCCCAGCATTTT. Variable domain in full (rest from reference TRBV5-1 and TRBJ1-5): KAGVTQTPRYLIKTRGQQVTLSCSPISGHRSVSWYQQTPGQGLQFLFEYFSETQRNKGNFPGRFSGRQFSNSRSEMNVSTLELGDSALYLCASSTGQGGQPQHFGDGTRLSIL.

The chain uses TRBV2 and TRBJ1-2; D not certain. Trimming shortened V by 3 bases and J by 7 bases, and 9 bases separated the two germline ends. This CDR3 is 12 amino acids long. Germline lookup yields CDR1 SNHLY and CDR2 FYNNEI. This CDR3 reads CASSEAVGGYTF. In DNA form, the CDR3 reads TGTGCCAGCAGTGAGGCGGTTGGTGGCTACACCTTC.